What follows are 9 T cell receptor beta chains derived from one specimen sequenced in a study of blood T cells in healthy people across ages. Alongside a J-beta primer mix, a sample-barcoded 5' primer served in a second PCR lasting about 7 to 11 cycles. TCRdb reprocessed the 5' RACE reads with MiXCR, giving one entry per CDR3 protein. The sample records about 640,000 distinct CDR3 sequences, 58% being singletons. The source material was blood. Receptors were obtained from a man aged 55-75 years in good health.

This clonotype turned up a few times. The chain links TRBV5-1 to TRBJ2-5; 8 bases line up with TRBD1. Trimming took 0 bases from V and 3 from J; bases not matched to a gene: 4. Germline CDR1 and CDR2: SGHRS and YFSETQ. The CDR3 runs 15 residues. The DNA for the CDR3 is TGCGCCAGCAGCTTGGCTCCAGGGGGCGAAGAGACCCAGTACTTC. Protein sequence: CASSLAPGGEETQYF. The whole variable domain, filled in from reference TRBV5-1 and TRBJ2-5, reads KAGVTQTPRYLIKTRGQQVTLSCSPISGHRSVSWYQQTPGQGLQFLFEYFSETQRNKGNFPGRFSGRQFSNSRSEMNVSTLELGDSALYLCASSLAPGGEETQYFGPGTRLLVL.

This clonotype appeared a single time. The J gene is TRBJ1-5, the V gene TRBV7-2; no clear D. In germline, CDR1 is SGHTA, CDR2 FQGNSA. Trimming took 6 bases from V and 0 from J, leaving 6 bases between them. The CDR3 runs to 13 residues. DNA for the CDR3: TGTGCCAGCAGTACAAATAGCAATCAGCCCCAGCATTTT. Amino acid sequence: CASSTNSNQPQHF.

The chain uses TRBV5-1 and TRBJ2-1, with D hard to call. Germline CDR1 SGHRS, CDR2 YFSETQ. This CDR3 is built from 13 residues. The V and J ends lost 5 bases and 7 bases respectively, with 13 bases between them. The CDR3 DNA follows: TGCGCCAGCAGTGTAGGTGAGACGAATGAGCAGTTCTTC. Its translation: CASSVGETNEQFF. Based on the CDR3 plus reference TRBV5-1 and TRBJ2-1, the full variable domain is KAGVTQTPRYLIKTRGQQVTLSCSPISGHRSVSWYQQTPGQGLQFLFEYFSETQRNKGNFPGRFSGRQFSNSRSEMNVSTLELGDSALYLCASSVGETNEQFFGPGTRLTVL.

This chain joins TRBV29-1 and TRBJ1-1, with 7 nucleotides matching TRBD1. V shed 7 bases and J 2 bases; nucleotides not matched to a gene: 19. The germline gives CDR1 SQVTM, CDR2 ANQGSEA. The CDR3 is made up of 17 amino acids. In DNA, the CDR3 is TGCAGCGACCACAGTGACAGGGATTCCCCCCTAAACACTGAAGCTTTCTTT. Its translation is CSDHSDRDSPLNTEAFF.

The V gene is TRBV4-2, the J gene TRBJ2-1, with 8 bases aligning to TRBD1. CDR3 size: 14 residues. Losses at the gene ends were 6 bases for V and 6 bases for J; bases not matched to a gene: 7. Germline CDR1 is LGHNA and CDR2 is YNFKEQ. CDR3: CASRQRQGSNEQFF. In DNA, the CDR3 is TGTGCCAGCAGGCAAAGACAGGGGAGCAATGAGCAGTTCTTC.

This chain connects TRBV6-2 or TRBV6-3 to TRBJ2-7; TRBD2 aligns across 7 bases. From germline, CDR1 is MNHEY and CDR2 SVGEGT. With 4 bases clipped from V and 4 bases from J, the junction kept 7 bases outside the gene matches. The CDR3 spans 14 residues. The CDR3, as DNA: TGTGCCAGCAGTTGGGAGGCGGGGGTTTACGAGCAGTACTTC. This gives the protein CASSWEAGVYEQYF.

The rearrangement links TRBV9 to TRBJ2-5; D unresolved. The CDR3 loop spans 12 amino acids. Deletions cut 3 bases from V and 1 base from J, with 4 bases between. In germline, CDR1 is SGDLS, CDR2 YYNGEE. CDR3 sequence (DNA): TGTGCCAGCAGCGATCCCCAAGAGACCCAGTACTTC. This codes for CASSDPQETQYF. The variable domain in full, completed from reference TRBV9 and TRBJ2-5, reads DSGVTQTPKHLITATGQRVTLRCSPRSGDLSVYWYQQSLDQGLQFLIQYYNGEERAKGNILERFSAQQFPDLHSELNLSSLELGDSALYFCASSDPQETQYFGPGTRLLVL.

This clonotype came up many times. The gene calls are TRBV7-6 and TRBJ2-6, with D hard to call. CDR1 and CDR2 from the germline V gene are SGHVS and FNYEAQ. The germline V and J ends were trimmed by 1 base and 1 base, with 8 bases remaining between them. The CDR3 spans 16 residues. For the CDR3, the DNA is TGTGCCAGCAGCTTAGACGAAGGGTCTGGGGCCAACGTCCTGACTTTC. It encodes CASSLDEGSGANVLTF. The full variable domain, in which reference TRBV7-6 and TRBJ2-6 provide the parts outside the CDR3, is GAGVSQSPRYKVTKRGQDVALRCDPISGHVSLYWYRQALGQGPEFLTYFNYEAQQDKSGLPNDRFSAERPEGSISTLTIQRTEQRDSAMYRCASSLDEGSGANVLTFGAGSRLTVL.

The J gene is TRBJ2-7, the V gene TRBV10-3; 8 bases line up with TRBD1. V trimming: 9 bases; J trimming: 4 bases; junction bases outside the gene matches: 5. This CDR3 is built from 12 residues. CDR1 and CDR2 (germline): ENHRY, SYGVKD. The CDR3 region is CAIRTGRYEQYF. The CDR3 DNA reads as TGTGCCATTCGGACAGGGCGTTACGAGCAGTACTTC.